The source of this T cell receptor beta chain is a study of CD8+CD57+ T cells in acquired aplastic anemia. CDR3 and TCR beta VDJ profiling relied on a genomic DNA template. TCRdb ran MiXCR on the reads and lists one entry per CDR3 protein. Of hundreds of thousands of distinct CDR3 sequences in the sample, about a third are singletons; the top ten hold 0.8% to 0.85%. Overall study results and limits: Patients and controls had in common twenty-nine CD8+ CDR3 sequences.

Germline V gene sequence: CDR1 DFQATT, CDR2 SNEGSKA (reference sequence). The V and J ends lost 5 bases and 6 bases respectively, with 18 bases between them. The CDR3 is 14 amino acids. To note about this clonotype: Its antigen is unknown. A read error may explain this, as a much larger clone is one base away.

All sequencing subjects had displayed CD8+CD57+ cell expansion on flow cytometry. Patients were therapy-naive when their blood was sampled. V usage is TRBV20-1 and J usage is TRBJ2-3; no definite D call. The clonotype comes from a human donor with aplastic anemia. The sequenced sample consisted of sorted CD4+, CD8+, or CD8+CD57+ T cells (not recorded which) from PBMCs. The CDR3 DNA reads TGCAGTGCTGGTCGGACGCGTGGCGTGGATACGCAGTATTTT. The encoded protein is CSAGRTRGVDTQYF.